These 26 T cell receptor beta chains came from one sample sequenced in a study of blood T cells in healthy people across ages. Together with a sample-barcoded 5' primer, a J-beta primer mix was included in a second PCR lasting about 6 to 11 cycles. Via MiXCR, TCRdb re-called the 5' RACE reads, giving one row per CDR3 protein. The table has 1.2 million to 1.5 million distinct CDR3 sequences, 45% to 70% seen once. Sequencing was done on a sample of blood. These receptors all come from a man younger than 35 in good health.

This clonotype was observed a handful of times. CDR3 sequence: CASSSGTIWAEQFF. CDR3 coding DNA: TGTGCCAGCAGCTCCGGGACTATTTGGGCTGAGCAGTTCTTC. The chain has TRBV7-2 and TRBJ2-1; 7 bases line up with TRBD2. Trimming took 4 bases from V and 9 from J; bases not matched to a gene: 9. CDR1 is SGHTA, CDR2 FQGNSA, per germline. This CDR3 spans 14 amino acids.

This clonotype was counted a single time. The CDR3 bases are TGTGCCAGCAGCGAGGTATTAACTAGCGGATACACCGGGGAGCTGTTTTTT. This encodes CASSEVLTSGYTGELFF. V usage is TRBV9 and J usage is TRBJ2-2; 8 positions match TRBD2. CDR1 and CDR2 from the germline V gene are SGDLS and YYNGEE. The trim removed 3 bases at V and 3 bases at J, leaving 10 bases unmatched. CDR3 length: 17 residues.

This clonotype occurred many times. The chain carries TRBV20-1 and TRBJ2-1, with 8 bases fitting TRBD2. Germline CDR1 and CDR2: DFQATT and SNEGSKA (reference sequence). V lost 0 bases to trimming and J lost 2 bases; unmatched junction nucleotides: 6. This CDR3 has 16 residues. The CDR3 sequence is CSARDGGRSPYNEQFF. CDR3 nucleotides: TGCAGTGCTAGAGATGGCGGGAGGTCCCCCTACAATGAGCAGTTCTTC.

This chain joins TRBV29-1 and TRBJ2-5, with a possible D match to TRBD2 (5 bases). CDR1 is SQVTM, CDR2 ANQGSEA, per germline. V was cut by 7 bases and J by 3 bases, with 18 bases left in between. This CDR3 spans 14 amino acids. In DNA form, the CDR3 reads TGCAGCGCAGGCAAGGCCCCGAGGGAAGAGACCCAGTACTTC. Its translation: CSAGKAPREETQYF.

Many counts were recorded for this clonotype. The V call is TRBV27, the J call TRBJ2-7; D perhaps matches TRBD2 (5 bases). CDR1 MNHEY and CDR2 SMNVEV come from the germline V gene (reference sequence). Trimming removed 5 bases at V and 2 bases at J, with 13 bases between. The CDR3 runs to 14 residues. CDR3 nucleotides: TGTGCCAGCAGTCTAAGCGGTCGAACCTACGAGCAGTACTTC. It yields the protein CASSLSGRTYEQYF.

The J gene is TRBJ1-1, the V gene TRBV5-5; no definite D call. Looked up from germline, CDR1 is SGHKS and CDR2 is YYEKEE (reference sequence). V was trimmed by 2 bases and J by 0 bases, leaving 14 bases between them. The CDR3 length is 16 residues. The chain's CDR3 is CASSLVGGFMNTEAFF. DNA for the CDR3: TGTGCCAGCAGCTTAGTGGGTGGGTTCATGAACACTGAAGCTTTCTTT.

The V and J genes are TRBV7-9 and TRBJ2-3; 7 bases map to TRBD2. Trimming took 3 bases from V and 5 from J; bases not matched to a gene: 8. This CDR3 has 15 amino acids. CDR1 is SEHNR, CDR2 FQNEAQ, per germline (reference sequence). The CDR3 reads CASSLTSRNEDTQYF. CDR3 DNA: TGTGCCAGCAGCTTGACTAGCAGGAATGAAGATACGCAGTATTTT.

The chain combines TRBV7-2 with TRBJ1-2; the D gene is possibly TRBD1 (5 bases). CDR3 length equals 15 residues. The V end lost 5 bases, the J end lost 8 bases, and 21 bases lay between the germline ends. The V gene's germline CDR1 is SGHTA and CDR2 FQGNSA. As DNA, the CDR3 is TGTGCCAGCAGCACCCGGGACCGTTCCGTCCGGGGCTACACCTTC. Translating it yields CASSTRDRSVRGYTF.

V gene TRBV12-3 or TRBV12-4 combines with J gene TRBJ1-1, with 8 bases fitting TRBD1. The CDR3 contains 17 residues. Germline trimming cut 6 bases from V and 7 bases from J; bases unmatched to any gene: 19. DNA of the CDR3: TGTGCCAGCAGGCCTAATCCTTATAACAGGGGGGTGGATGAAGCTTTCTTT. This translates into CASRPNPYNRGVDEAFF.

The chain joins TRBV12-3 or TRBV12-4 to TRBJ2-2; 8 positions match TRBD1. V shed 5 bases and J 6 bases; nucleotides not matched to a gene: 2. The CDR3 has 13 residues. CDR3 DNA sequence: TGTGCCAGCAGTAACAGGGGGTCCGGGGAGCTGTTTTTT. Amino acids: CASSNRGSGELFF.

J is TRBJ1-3 and V is TRBV6-6; TRBD1 is a possible D gene (6 bases). Germline V CDR1 and CDR2: MNHNY, SVGAGI (reference sequence). The V end lost 2 bases, the J end lost 2 bases, and 7 bases lay between the germline ends. The CDR3 is made up of 14 amino acids. In DNA form, the CDR3 reads TGTGCCAGCAGTTACGAGGGGGCTGGAAACACCATATATTTT. Residues: CASSYEGAGNTIYF.

CDR3 residues: CASSKTLPSGGSYNEQFF. CDR3 nucleotide sequence: TGCGCCAGTTCGAAAACACTCCCCAGCGGGGGCTCCTACAATGAGCAGTTCTTC. V gene TRBV4-1 combines with J gene TRBJ2-1; 8 nucleotides line up with TRBD2. Germline V gene lookup returns CDR1 MGHRA and CDR2 YSYEKL. The CDR3 covers 18 residues. V trimming: 9 bases; J trimming: 0 bases; junction bases outside the gene matches: 16.

There are a few counts of this clonotype. This sequence joins TRBV29-1 and TRBJ2-1, with 10 bases fitting TRBD2. The germline gives CDR1 SQVTM, CDR2 ANQGSEA. The CDR3 spans 14 residues. In DNA form, the CDR3 reads TGCACCGCATCCGGGACTAGCGCAAACAATGAGCAGTTCTTC. The encoded protein is CTASGTSANNEQFF.

This clonotype was observed a handful of times. This sequence joins TRBV5-1 and TRBJ2-7; D remains unclear. Trimming removed 4 bases at V and 0 bases at J, with 8 bases between. Per the germline V gene, CDR1 is SGHRS and CDR2 is YFSETQ. The CDR3 totals 13 residues. As DNA, the CDR3 is TGCGCCAGCAGCCCCCCCTTCTCCTACGAGCAGTACTTC. It encodes CASSPPFSYEQYF.

In the case of this clonotype: The junction departs from germline at one end; a sequencing error may be responsible. The chain joins TRBV10-3 to TRBJ1-6; TRBD1 aligns across 7 bases. The CDR3 covers 16 residues. The germline V gene has CDR1 ENHRY and CDR2 SYGVKD. The CDR3 loop reads CAVSESGQAYNSPLHF. DNA for the CDR3: TGTGCCGTCAGTGAGAGCGGACAGGCCTATAATTCACCCCTCCACTTT.

The J gene is TRBJ2-7, the V gene TRBV20-1; TRBD1 might be the D (6 bases). The assigned J gene may be wrong: the sequence end matches TRBJ2-5 better. CDR3 size: 12 residues. CDR1 is DFQATT, CDR2 SNEGSKA, per germline (reference sequence). The CDR3 here is CSAPRGDETQYF. CDR3 coding DNA: TGCAGTGCACCCAGGGGCGATGAGACCCAGTACTTC.

The count of this clonotype is one. This chain uses TRBV6-2 or TRBV6-3 with TRBJ2-5; TRBD2 might be the D (5 bases). The J call is in doubt because the DNA end fits TRBJ2-7 better. The CDR3 extends over 15 amino acids. From germline, CDR1 is MNHEY and CDR2 SVGEGT. This CDR3 reads CASSYSPGKGYEQYF. DNA of the CDR3: TGTGCCAGCAGTTACTCTCCGGGAAAAGGCTACGAGCAGTACTTC.

The chain's CDR3 is CASGGQEYGYTF. Written as DNA, the CDR3 is TGTGCCAGCGGAGGACAGGAGTATGGCTACACCTTC. The chain joins TRBV7-9 to TRBJ1-2; 7 bases fit TRBD1. CDR1 is SEHNR and CDR2 is FQNEAQ in the germline V gene (reference sequence). CDR3 length equals 12 residues. The V segment lost 8 bases and the J segment 5 bases; nucleotides outside the gene matches: 5.

This clonotype was seen a single time. The chain has TRBV20-1 and TRBJ2-7; D may be TRBD2 (6 bases). The CDR3 is 15 amino acids. V lost 0 bases and J lost 0, with 12 bases in between. Germline loops: CDR1 DFQATT, CDR2 SNEGSKA (reference sequence). CDR3 in DNA: TGCAGTGCTAGAGAGAGGAGGGGATACTCCTACGAGCAGTACTTC. This translates into CSARERRGYSYEQYF.

J is TRBJ1-4 and V is TRBV6-1; possibly TRBD1 for D (5 bases). V shed 3 bases and J shed 12 bases, with 11 bases lying between them. CDR1 and CDR2 from the germline V gene are MNHNS and SASEGT. The CDR3 runs 12 residues. The CDR3 loop reads CASSELGEELFF. The CDR3 DNA sequence: TGTGCCAGCAGTGAGTTAGGGGAGGAACTGTTTTTT.

This clonotype showed up just a few times. V is TRBV20-1 and J is TRBJ2-7; D ambiguous. Trimming left V 1 base short and J 4 bases short, with 11 bases between. The germline V gene has CDR1 DFQATT and CDR2 SNEGSKA (reference sequence). The CDR3 has 13 amino acids. CDR3 residues: CSARVGRQYEQYF. The DNA for the CDR3 is TGCAGTGCTAGAGTGGGCAGGCAATACGAGCAGTACTTC.

V usage is TRBV20-1 and J usage is TRBJ2-3; TRBD1 matches 10 bases. The CDR3 sequence is 15 residues long. The germline V gene has CDR1 DFQATT and CDR2 SNEGSKA (reference sequence). The V gene end was trimmed by 1 base and the J gene end by 0 bases; junction bases not matched to a gene: 1. As DNA, the CDR3 is TGCAGTGCTAGAGGGGACAGGGGTAGCACAGATACGCAGTATTTT. Protein sequence: CSARGDRGSTDTQYF.

This chain uses TRBV2 with TRBJ2-6, with a tentative D call TRBD2 (5 bases). The V gene's germline CDR1 is SNHLY and CDR2 FYNNEI. The CDR3 has 16 residues. The germline V and J ends were trimmed by 4 bases and 0 bases, with 10 bases remaining between them. CDR3 residues: CASSAGFRSGANVLTF. As DNA, the CDR3 is TGTGCCAGCAGTGCGGGGTTTCGCTCTGGGGCCAACGTCCTGACTTTC.

CDR3 residues: CASSLDQAAIHEQYF. As DNA, the CDR3 is TGTGCCAGCAGCTTAGATCAGGCAGCCATCCACGAGCAGTACTTC. The rearrangement uses TRBV11-2 and TRBJ2-7; D uncertain. V gave up 0 bases and J gave up 5 bases, with 14 bases separating them. Germline V gene sequence: CDR1 SGHAT, CDR2 FQNNGV. This CDR3 spans 15 amino acids.

The chain recombines TRBV15 with TRBJ2-1, with TRBD1 matching 9 bases. CDR1 is LNHNV, CDR2 YYDKDF, per germline (reference sequence). V lost 0 bases and J lost 4; bases outside the gene matches: 1. The CDR3 extends over 15 amino acids. CDR3 sequence: CATSRDGTGYNEQFF. DNA of the CDR3: TGTGCCACCAGCAGAGATGGGACAGGGTACAATGAGCAGTTCTTC.

The V and J genes are TRBV20-1 and TRBJ1-2, with TRBD1 matching 7 bases. J gave up 3 bases and V 6 bases, and 4 bases lay outside the gene matches. This CDR3 region has 12 residues. The V gene's germline CDR1 is DFQATT and CDR2 SNEGSKA (reference sequence). CDR3 nucleotide sequence: TGCAGTGCGAACAGGGGCTACTATGGCTACACCTTC. This sequence encodes CSANRGYYGYTF.